The rows below give T cell receptor beta chains drawn from one sample of a study of blood T cell repertoires in COVID-19. Measured with immunoSEQ multiplex PCR; TCRdb has only the in-frame clones, and not every one. The profile shows 250,000 to 350,000 clones, around 84% of them singletons. Sequencing was carried out using PBMCs or T cells enriched from blood (not recorded which). The receptors stem from a woman aged 18-30 years who had recovered from COVID-19. Both conserved end residues are part of each CDR3. A D gene is named only where the DNA matches it firmly. Only some rows state a clone size, as once, few, many or a class for expanded clones.

clone_size: -
j_call: TRBJ1-1
v_call: TRBV15
d_call: TRBD1
cdr3_length: 15
cdr3_aa: CATSRTGTGETEAFF
cdr3_nt: TGTGCCACCAGCAGAACCGGGACAGGGGAAACTGAAGCTTTCTTT

clone_size: -
j_call: TRBJ1-5
v_call: TRBV7-9
d_call: TRBD1
cdr3_length: 15
cdr3_aa: CASSLGQGTNQPQHF
cdr3_nt: TGTGCCAGCAGCCTCGGACAGGGGACAAATCAGCCCCAGCATTTT

clone_size: -
j_call: TRBJ1-1
v_call: TRBV19
d_call: -
cdr3_length: 13
cdr3_aa: CASSRQVNTEAFF
cdr3_nt: TGTGCCAGTAGTCGACAGGTGAACACTGAAGCTTTCTTT

clone_size: once
j_call: TRBJ2-7
v_call: TRBV5-8
d_call: -
cdr3_length: 14
cdr3_aa: CASSRGTFSYEQYF
cdr3_nt: TGTGCCAGCAGTCGAGGGACTTTTTCCTACGAGCAGTACTTC

clone_size: -
j_call: TRBJ2-7
v_call: TRBV3-1/TRBV3-2
d_call: -
cdr3_length: 12
cdr3_aa: CASSQHGNEQYF
cdr3_nt: TGTGCCAGCAGCCAACACGGGAACGAGCAGTACTTC

clone_size: -
j_call: TRBJ2-1
v_call: TRBV5-4
d_call: -
cdr3_length: 14
cdr3_aa: CASSPRLDYNEQFF
cdr3_nt: TGTGCCAGCAGCCCCCGACTGGATTACAATGAGCAGTTCTTC

clone_size: -
j_call: TRBJ1-2
v_call: TRBV5-4
d_call: -
cdr3_length: 16
cdr3_aa: CASSLWPQGKNYGYTF
cdr3_nt: TGTGCCAGCAGCTTGTGGCCCCAGGGGAAGAACTATGGCTACACCTTC

clone_size: -
j_call: TRBJ2-5
v_call: TRBV7-2
d_call: TRBD2
cdr3_length: 16
cdr3_aa: CASSFTSGGASETQYF
cdr3_nt: TGTGCCAGCAGCTTTACTAGCGGGGGGGCCTCAGAGACCCAGTACTTC

clone_size: -
j_call: TRBJ2-1
v_call: TRBV10-3
d_call: TRBD2
cdr3_length: 17
cdr3_aa: CAISGRASGGPGDEQFF
cdr3_nt: TGTGCCATCAGTGGAAGGGCTAGCGGGGGCCCCGGCGATGAGCAGTTCTTC

clone_size: -
j_call: TRBJ1-1
v_call: TRBV5-1
d_call: -
cdr3_length: 12
cdr3_aa: CASSETGYAAFF
cdr3_nt: TGCGCCAGCAGCGAAACGGGGTACGCAGCTTTCTTT

clone_size: -
j_call: TRBJ1-2
v_call: TRBV25-1
d_call: TRBD1
cdr3_length: 15
cdr3_aa: CASSDPGQGIYGYTF
cdr3_nt: TGTGCCAGCAGTGATCCGGGACAGGGGATCTATGGCTACACCTTC

clone_size: -
j_call: TRBJ2-5
v_call: TRBV24-1
d_call: TRBD1
cdr3_length: 15
cdr3_aa: CATSDVQGAGETQYF
cdr3_nt: TGTGCCACCAGTGATGTTCAGGGGGCTGGGGAGACCCAGTACTTC

clone_size: -
j_call: TRBJ2-1
v_call: TRBV18
d_call: -
cdr3_length: 14
cdr3_aa: CASSPDSSYNEQFF
cdr3_nt: TGTGCCAGCTCACCGGACAGCTCCTACAATGAGCAGTTCTTC

clone_size: few
j_call: TRBJ2-2
v_call: TRBV7-6
d_call: -
cdr3_length: 15
cdr3_aa: CASSLELPGTGELFF
cdr3_nt: TGTGCCAGCAGCTTAGAACTACCAGGGACCGGGGAGCTGTTTTTT

clone_size: -
j_call: TRBJ1-5
v_call: TRBV10-3
d_call: -
cdr3_length: 15
cdr3_aa: CAISENSGAESPQHF
cdr3_nt: TGTGCCATCAGTGAGAATTCAGGGGCCGAGTCGCCCCAGCATTTT

clone_size: -
j_call: TRBJ1-2
v_call: TRBV30
d_call: TRBD1
cdr3_length: 13
cdr3_aa: CAWSGTGFYGYTF
cdr3_nt: TGTGCCTGGAGTGGGACAGGGTTCTATGGCTACACCTTC